This T cell receptor (beta chain) was captured by sequencing in a study of control samples from healthy donors and cancer patients. Measured with immunoSEQ multiplex PCR; TCRdb has only the in-frame clones, and not every one. The profile shows around 200,000 clones, 80% to 95% of them singletons. This sequence originates from a man younger than 35 in good health. The sequenced sample was blood.

CDR3 nucleotide sequence: TGTGCCAGCAGCTTACTGGCAGCCAACACCGGGGAGCTGTTTTTT. Its translation is CASSLLAANTGELFF. The chain links TRBV11-1 to TRBJ2-2, with D uncertain. This CDR3 is 15 amino acids long. The germline gives CDR1 SGHAT, CDR2 FQDESV (reference sequence). V shed 2 bases and J shed 2 bases, with 9 bases lying between them.